The entry below describes one TCR beta chain. Its matching antigen is unknown. The study drew donors from healthy Caucasian individuals in Russia aged roughly 6 to 90. The authors ran a second PCR of roughly 7 to 11 cycles using a sample-barcoded 5' primer and a J-beta primer mix. TCRdb independently ran MiXCR on the 5' RACE reads; one entry per CDR3 protein. This sample carries roughly 1.5 million distinct CDR3 sequences, approximately 43% of them seen once, and the ten largest clones take roughly 3.7%. This entry is derived from a study of blood T cells in healthy people across ages. Broader study findings: Unknown CMV status may confound age-related changes in expanded clones. PBMC samples, being unsorted, prevented any conclusive comparison of naive and antigen-experienced cells. Age showed a roughly linear inverse relationship with TCR beta diversity per million T cells.

The CDR3 spans 13 residues. V lost 8 bases to trimming and J lost 7 bases; unmatched junction nucleotides: 6. The germline gives CDR1 SEHNR, CDR2 FQNEAQ (reference sequence). The TCR comes from a woman aged 18-29 years in good health. Sequenced input: blood. The chain links TRBV7-9 to TRBJ2-4; TRBD1 agrees at 9 bases. CDR3 nucleotide sequence: TGTGCCAGCGCCGGGACAGGGCATAACATTCAGTACTTC. It yields the protein CASAGTGHNIQYF.